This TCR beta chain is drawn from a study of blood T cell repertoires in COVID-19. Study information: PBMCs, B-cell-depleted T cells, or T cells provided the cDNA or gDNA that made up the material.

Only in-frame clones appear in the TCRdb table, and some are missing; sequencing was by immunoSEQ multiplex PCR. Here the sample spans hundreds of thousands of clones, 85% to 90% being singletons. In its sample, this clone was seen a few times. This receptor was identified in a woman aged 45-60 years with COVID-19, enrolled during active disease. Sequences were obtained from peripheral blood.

The CDR3 protein is CASSLKLNTEAFF. CDR3 coding DNA: TGTGCCAGCAGTTTGAAGCTGAACACTGAAGCTTTCTTT. This chain joins TRBV12-3 or TRBV12-4 and TRBJ1-1; no reliable D call. The V gene lost 3 bases and the J gene lost 0 bases, with 5 bases spanning the gap. The CDR3 length is 13 residues.